The source of this T cell receptor (beta chain) is a study of T cells expressing NK-cell markers. Study background: There were seven HCMV-seropositive donors and one seronegative donor among the eight sequenced. Findings and caveats of the study: Roughly six of the donors carried dominant NKG2C+ clonotypes that took up roughly 1.0-8% of their CD8+ T cells.

Turning to this clonotype: Its specificity is not known.

TCRdb re-analyzed the 5' RACE reads; it lists each CDR3 protein once, without DNA. In total, the table holds 550,000 to 600,000 distinct CDR3 sequences. The clonotype comes from a man between 18 and 29 years old in good health. Material: blood T cells: a sorted CD56 or NKG2C T cell subset, CD4+ or CD8+ T cells, or bulk PBMC T cells (not recorded which).

Here the CDR3 reads CASSGLGLAGAGELFF. The V call is TRBV12-3 or TRBV12-4, the J call TRBJ2-2; TCRdb indicates TRBD2, and absent DNA this call remains unverified. CDR3 size: 16 residues.